These T cell receptor beta chains were read from a single sample in a study of T cells after yellow fever vaccination. One entry per CDR3 protein, called by TCRdb with MiXCR from the 5' RACE reads. Among around 500,000 distinct CDR3 sequences listed, about a fifth were seen once. The source was PBMCs, collected less than 25 days after the first yellow fever vaccination. Receptors were obtained from a young man who received the YFV17D yellow fever vaccine. Each CDR3 is given with its conserved first and last residue. D genes are given only for firm matches. Only some rows state a clone size, as once, few, many or a class for expanded clones.

many,TRBV25-1,.,TRBJ2-3,TGTGCCAGCAGTGAATTTTTCGGAACAGATACGCAGTATTTT,CASSEFFGTDTQYF
.,TRBV20-1,.,TRBJ1-1,TGCAGTGCTAGAGTTTCCCGGGGCGCGAACACTGAAGCTTTCTTT,CSARVSRGANTEAFF
.,TRBV29-1,.,TRBJ2-5,TGCAGCCTTTGGGACTTTCAAGAGACCCAGTACTTC,CSLWDFQETQYF
few,TRBV12-3/TRBV12-4,.,TRBJ2-3,TGTGCCAGCAGTTGGGGCAGGGTAGCGGATACGCAGTATTTT,CASSWGRVADTQYF
few,TRBV28,TRBD2,TRBJ2-4,TGTGCCAGCAGTTTGCGGCTAGCGGGGGGAAAATCCAAAAACATTCAGTACTTC,CASSLRLAGGKSKNIQYF
.,TRBV29-1,.,TRBJ2-1,TGCAGCGTTGACTGGGGGCGTCTCGAAGAGCAGTTCTTC,CSVDWGRLEEQFF
many,TRBV7-2,TRBD2,TRBJ2-3,TGTGCCAGCAGCACCCGGACTAGCGGGGGGCGCACAGATACGCAGTATTTT,CASSTRTSGGRTDTQYF
.,TRBV9,TRBD1,TRBJ2-7,TGTGCCAGCAGCGTAGGCATAGGGGGCGCAGAGGGCTTCAACGAGCAGTACTTC,CASSVGIGGAEGFNEQYF
.,TRBV12-3/TRBV12-4,.,TRBJ2-3,TGTGCCAGCTTCAAATCAGGTGCAGATACGCAGTATTTT,CASFKSGADTQYF
.,TRBV5-1,.,TRBJ2-1,TGCGCCAGCAGCTTGAGGGGGGTTTCCTACAATGAGCAGTTCTTC,CASSLRGVSYNEQFF
few,TRBV5-1,.,TRBJ1-2,TGCGCCAGCAGCCCCGAGGGAACCGGGTCCCGGGGTGGCTACACCTTC,CASSPEGTGSRGGYTF
few,TRBV6-1,TRBD2,TRBJ2-5,TGTGCCAGCAGCCCCGTAGCGGGGGCTGGTGGGACCCAGTACTTC,CASSPVAGAGGTQYF
.,TRBV20-1,.,TRBJ2-5,TGCAGTGCTAGGGTGACAGGGAGGGAAGAGACCCAGTACTTC,CSARVTGREETQYF
.,TRBV18,TRBD1,TRBJ2-7,TGTGCCAGCTCACGATCGGACAGGACCTACGAGCAGTACTTC,CASSRSDRTYEQYF
few,TRBV12-3/TRBV12-4,.,TRBJ2-7,TGTGCCAGCCGGGTCGGCAGACTCTCCTACGAGCAGTACTTC,CASRVGRLSYEQYF
.,TRBV11-2,.,TRBJ2-3,TGTGCCAGCAGCGGGACGCCGAACCCTAGCACAGATACGCAGTATTTT,CASSGTPNPSTDTQYF